Each of the 8 T cell receptor beta chains below was sequenced from the same sample in a study of cytomegalovirus exposure and HLA in healthy donors. This PCR relied on a set of 60 Vbeta primers and 13 Jbeta primers. Using immunoSEQ multiplex PCR, the repertoire was profiled, and TCRdb retains in-frame clones only, with some absent. This table holds approximately 190,000 clones, more than 60% found once. The sequenced material came from PBMCs. The source of these receptors is a woman in her 30s in good health and CMV-seropositive.

This clone was found a few times. This rearrangement joins TRBV7-6 to TRBJ2-2; TRBD2 agrees at 9 bases. The CDR3 has 15 residues. V shed 5 bases and J 5 bases; nucleotides not matched to a gene: 6. CDR1 is SGHVS and CDR2 is FNYEAQ in the germline V gene. The CDR3 DNA reads TGTGCCAGCAGCCAACGGGCGGGAGGGACCGGGGAGCTGTTTTTT. Translation gives CASSQRAGGTGELFF.

This chain uses TRBV15 with TRBJ2-1; D might be TRBD2 (6 bases). The germline V and J ends were trimmed by 0 bases and 3 bases, with 15 bases remaining between them. This CDR3 spans 17 amino acids. Germline V gives CDR1 LNHNV, CDR2 YYDKDF (reference sequence). In DNA, the CDR3 is TGTGCCACCAGCAGAGATGGCGGGACCCCCGGCTACAATGAGCAGTTCTTC. This translates into CATSRDGGTPGYNEQFF.

The rearrangement links TRBV4-3 to TRBJ2-7, with D possibly TRBD2 on 6 matching bases. Deletions cut 3 bases from V and 2 bases from J, with 17 bases between. Per the germline V gene, CDR1 is LGHNA and CDR2 is YSLEER. CDR3 length equals 16 residues. Here the CDR3 reads CASSHAYLGGAYEQYF. Here the CDR3 DNA reads TGCGCCAGCAGCCATGCTTATTTGGGGGGAGCCTACGAGCAGTACTTC.

This clone was observed once. The V gene is TRBV28, the J gene TRBJ1-4; 7 positions match TRBD1. The V gene end was trimmed by 1 base and the J gene end by 0 bases; junction bases not matched to a gene: 2. Germline V gene data show CDR1 as MDHEN and CDR2 as SYDVKM. This CDR3 has 16 amino acids. The CDR3 sequence: CASSLLTGPTNEKLFF. CDR3 coding DNA: TGTGCCAGCAGTTTATTGACAGGGCCAACTAATGAAAAACTGTTTTTT.

This clone was counted a few times. The gene calls are TRBV7-6 and TRBJ1-1; D unclear. CDR1 is SGHVS, CDR2 FNYEAQ, per germline. The germline V and J ends were trimmed by 2 bases and 6 bases, with 13 bases remaining between them. This CDR3 region has 14 residues. The CDR3 is CASSLTISESEAFF. In DNA, the CDR3 is TGTGCCAGCAGCTTAACGATTTCTGAGTCTGAAGCTTTCTTT. Together with reference TRBV7-6 and TRBJ1-1, the CDR3 gives the full variable domain: GAGVSQSPRYKVTKRGQDVALRCDPISGHVSLYWYRQALGQGPEFLTYFNYEAQQDKSGLPNDRFSAERPEGSISTLTIQRTEQRDSAMYRCASSLTISESEAFFGQGTRLTVV.

This chain connects TRBV28 to TRBJ1-2; 7 bases line up with TRBD1. Looked up from germline, CDR1 is MDHEN and CDR2 is SYDVKM. Trimming cost V 6 bases and J 6 bases; bases outside gene matches: 10. The CDR3 is made up of 14 amino acids. The CDR3 region is CASSQQGIAHGYTF. The CDR3 nucleotides read TGTGCCAGCAGCCAACAGGGGATAGCCCATGGCTACACCTTC.

This clone was observed once. This sequence joins TRBV10-3 and TRBJ2-3; 7 bases are a match to TRBD2. The V gene's germline CDR1 is ENHRY and CDR2 SYGVKD. This CDR3 region has 14 residues. With 7 bases clipped from V and 5 bases from J, the junction kept 9 bases outside the gene matches. The CDR3: CAIKDGRQEDTQYF. DNA of the CDR3: TGTGCCATCAAGGACGGGAGGCAGGAAGATACGCAGTATTTT.

This clone has a single count. This rearrangement joins TRBV7-8 to TRBJ2-7; D may be TRBD2 (5 bases). This CDR3 spans 15 amino acids. V was trimmed by 5 bases and J by 0 bases, leaving 14 bases between them. In germline, CDR1 is SGHVS, CDR2 FQNEAQ. CDR3 loop: CASSDRGLSSYEQYF. In DNA form, the CDR3 reads TGTGCCAGCAGCGACCGGGGTTTAAGCTCCTACGAGCAGTACTTC.